The 13 T cell receptor beta chains presented below share a single source sample, sequenced in a study of blood T cells in healthy people across ages. A second PCR, run for roughly 7 to 11 cycles, used a sample-barcoded 5' primer plus a J-beta primer mix. One entry per CDR3 protein results from TCRdb running MiXCR on the 5' RACE reads. The profile shows hundreds of thousands of distinct CDR3 sequences, around 52% of them singletons. Sequencing input: blood. These receptors all come from a woman aged 80 or older in good health.

This chain connects TRBV4-2 to TRBJ2-4; 8 bases map to TRBD2. The end of the DNA is better explained by TRBJ2-5, so the J call may be wrong. This CDR3 has 16 amino acids. Looked up from germline, CDR1 is LGHNA and CDR2 is YNFKEQ. The CDR3 DNA reads as TGTGCCAGCAGCCAAGACAAGCAGCGGGGGAGCGAGACCCAGTACTTC. This sequence encodes CASSQDKQRGSETQYF.

The J gene is TRBJ1-2, the V gene TRBV2, with 8 bases matching TRBD1. This CDR3 comprises 14 residues. The junction had 4 bases not matched to a gene; V was cut back by 7 bases and J by 0 bases. From germline, CDR1 is SNHLY and CDR2 FYNNEI. In nucleotides, the CDR3 is TGTGCCAGCATCGGACAGGGTACTAACTATGGCTACACCTTC. Amino acids: CASIGQGTNYGYTF.

The chain couples TRBV5-1 to TRBJ1-4; possibly TRBD1 for D (5 bases). CDR1 and CDR2 (germline): SGHRS, YFSETQ. This CDR3 contains 14 residues. V lost 0 bases and J lost 5, with 8 bases in between. The CDR3 DNA reads as TGCGCCAGCAGCTTGGGACAGTTAAATGAAAAACTGTTTTTT. Encoded protein: CASSLGQLNEKLFF.

This clonotype was seen at least ten times. The chain couples TRBV27 to TRBJ2-7, with a tentative D call TRBD1 (5 bases). The V gene's germline CDR1 is MNHEY and CDR2 SMNVEV (reference sequence). CDR3 size: 13 residues. Trimming removed 5 bases from V and 6 bases from J, with 14 bases in between. CDR3 sequence reads: CASSPQGLGEQYF. Here the CDR3 DNA reads TGTGCCAGCAGTCCCCAGGGTCTGGGCGAGCAGTACTTC.

The gene calls are TRBV7-2 and TRBJ2-3; D is ambiguous. The ends were cut back, 5 bases at V and 5 bases at J, with 11 bases in the middle. Looked up from germline, CDR1 is SGHTA and CDR2 is FQGNSA. The CDR3 runs 13 residues. The CDR3: CASSPANQDTQYF. DNA of the CDR3: TGTGCCAGCAGCCCCGCTAATCAAGATACGCAGTATTTT.

The chain uses TRBV6-5 and TRBJ2-3; 9 nucleotides align to TRBD1. Germline values: CDR1 MNHEY, CDR2 SVGAGI. CDR3 length: 15 amino acids. V dropped 6 bases and J dropped 8; count of bases not matched to a gene: 12. For the CDR3, the DNA is TGTGCCAGCAGGGGCCGGGACAGGGCCCAAGTTACGCAGTATTTT. Its protein product is CASRGRDRAQVTQYF.

Details on this clonotype: Being one base from a much bigger clone, this may be a read error. V gene TRBV12-3 or TRBV12-4 combines with J gene TRBJ2-5; D is possibly TRBD1 or TRBD2 (5 bases each). The CDR3 runs to 15 residues. V was shortened by 0 bases and J by 11 bases, with 19 bases between the two germline ends. The CDR3 is CASSLAAGTLNEQYF. The DNA for the CDR3 is TGTGCCAGCAGTTTAGCGGCAGGGACCCTCAATGAGCAGTACTTC.

Turning to this clonotype: A read error may be the cause here, since a much bigger clone is one base away. V is TRBV12-3 or TRBV12-4 and J is TRBJ1-5, with 7 nucleotides matching TRBD1. This CDR3 has 15 residues. Here the CDR3 DNA reads TGTGCCAGCAGCTTGACAGGGAGGGCGGGTCAGCCCCGGCATTTT. Its translation: CASSLTGRAGQPRHF.

The J gene is TRBJ2-1, the V gene TRBV29-1, with a weak D call TRBD2 (6 bases). The J call may be wrong; the DNA end is better matched by TRBJ2-7. Germline lookup yields CDR1 SQVTM and CDR2 ANQGSEA. The CDR3 totals 15 residues. The DNA of the CDR3 is TGCAGCGTTCGCGGTAGCGGAGCCTCCTACAATGAGCAGTACTTC. Amino acids: CSVRGSGASYNEQYF.

The chain is built from TRBV3-1 and TRBJ1-5; D is possibly TRBD1 (6 bases). The CDR3 has 15 amino acids. Germline-derived CDR1 and CDR2 are LGHDT and YNNKEL (reference sequence). The V end was cut by 4 bases, the J end by 9 bases, with 19 bases between. In nucleotides, the CDR3 is TGTGCCAGCAGCCTCTCACAGGGCGCCGGGGGGCCCCAGCATTTT. It codes for CASSLSQGAGGPQHF.

There are a few counts of this clonotype. This may be a read error: a much more frequent sequence differs by one nucleotide. The J gene is TRBJ2-5, the V gene TRBV5-1; 8 nucleotides match TRBD1. From germline, CDR1 is SGHRS and CDR2 YFSETQ. The length of the CDR3 is 15 residues. The J segment lost 11 bases and the V segment lost 3 bases, leaving 15 bases of the junction unmatched. CDR3 nucleotides: TGCGCCAGCAGCTCCGGACAGGGAGGATACAATGAGCAGTACTTC. Protein product: CASSSGQGGYNEQYF.

The rearrangement uses TRBV20-1 and TRBJ1-6; 9 bases align to TRBD1. The V gene end was trimmed by 3 bases and the J gene end by 8 bases; junction bases not matched to a gene: 5. Germline V CDR1 and CDR2: DFQATT, SNEGSKA (reference sequence). CDR3 length: 14 amino acids. CDR3 sequence reads: CSASFDRGDSPLHF. The CDR3 bases are TGCAGTGCTAGTTTCGACAGGGGGGATTCACCCCTCCACTTT.

This clonotype was detected ten times or more. The genes are TRBV20-1 and TRBJ2-5; D is unclear. Looked up from germline, CDR1 is DFQATT and CDR2 is SNEGSKA (reference sequence). The V end lost 0 bases, the J end lost 4 bases, and 6 bases lay between the germline ends. The CDR3 is made up of 12 amino acids. CDR3 bases: TGCAGTGCTAGAGATAGGACAGAGACCCAGTACTTC. Translating gives CSARDRTETQYF.